A selection of T cell receptor beta chains follows, all from one sample in a study of T-cell reconstitution after alpha-beta-depleted transplantation in children. TCRdb re-called the PCR reads through MiXCR, storing one row per CDR3 protein. The sample yields 300,000 to 400,000 distinct CDR3 sequences, about 14% seen once. Sequenced here: PBMCs, sampled from the stem cell graft. The receptors were sampled from a human donor who donated a stem cell graft to a child with Fanconi anemia. Both conserved end residues are part of each CDR3. D genes are given only for firm matches. For some rows the clone size is stated as once, few or many, or as a class when expanded; others skip it.

length: 15
J: TRBJ1-1
D: TRBD1
size: many
V: TRBV6-5
DNA: TGTGCCAGCAGTTACTCTTTCAACAGGGGAAGAAAAGCTTTCTTT
CDR3: CASSYSFNRGRKAFF

length: 14
J: TRBJ1-2
D: .
size: many
V: TRBV9
DNA: TGTGCCAGCAGCAGCCCCTCAGGGAGAGTAAGCTACACCTTC
CDR3: CASSSPSGRVSYTF

length: 16
J: TRBJ1-5
D: .
size: few
V: TRBV12-3/TRBV12-4
DNA: TGTGCCAGCAGCTACGGGGGTGGTCAGGGTAATCAGCCCCAGCATTTT
CDR3: CASSYGGGQGNQPQHF

length: 15
J: TRBJ2-1
D: TRBD2
size: few
V: TRBV11-2
DNA: TGTGCCAGCAGCTTCACTAGCGTCTCCTACAATGAGCAGTTCTTC
CDR3: CASSFTSVSYNEQFF

length: 14
J: TRBJ1-1
D: TRBD1
size: many
V: TRBV7-2
DNA: TGTGCCAGCAGCTTAGTAGGGACAGATACTGAAGCTTTCTTT
CDR3: CASSLVGTDTEAFF

length: 15
J: TRBJ2-2
D: .
size: few
V: TRBV7-9
DNA: TGTGCCAGCAGGGGGAGAGGGGCGCCGGCCGGGGAGCTGTTTTTT
CDR3: CASRGRGAPAGELFF

length: 15
J: TRBJ1-1
D: TRBD1
size: .
V: TRBV5-1
DNA: TGCGCCAGCAGCGAGGAGGGGGCTTGGGACACTGAAGCTTTCTTT
CDR3: CASSEEGAWDTEAFF

length: 16
J: TRBJ2-1
D: .
size: .
V: TRBV12-3/TRBV12-4
DNA: TGTGCCAGCAAACAATGGGGCTTCGGCCCTTATAATGAGCAGTTCTTC
CDR3: CASKQWGFGPYNEQFF

length: 12
J: TRBJ2-7
D: .
size: .
V: TRBV7-2
DNA: TGTGCCAGCAGCTTAACTAGTGGCGAGCAGTACTTC
CDR3: CASSLTSGEQYF

length: 15
J: TRBJ1-2
D: TRBD1
size: .
V: TRBV6-1
DNA: TGTGCCAGCAGTGAAGCGGTGACAGGGTTCTATGGCTACACCTTC
CDR3: CASSEAVTGFYGYTF

length: 10
J: TRBJ1-1
D: .
size: .
V: TRBV29-1
DNA: TGCAGCGTTAACATCCGTGAAGCTTTCTTT
CDR3: CSVNIREAFF

length: 14
J: TRBJ1-1
D: TRBD1
size: .
V: TRBV5-1
DNA: TGCGCCAGCACCCCGGACAGGGCCAACACTGAAGCTTTCTTT
CDR3: CASTPDRANTEAFF

length: 14
J: TRBJ2-2
D: .
size: many
V: TRBV28
DNA: TGTGCCAGCAGTTCAGCTTACAGCGACGGGGAGCTGTTTTTT
CDR3: CASSSAYSDGELFF

length: 12
J: TRBJ1-2
D: .
size: many
V: TRBV6-6
DNA: TGTGCCAGCAGTTTAACCGGCCTTGGCTACACCTTC
CDR3: CASSLTGLGYTF

length: 13
J: TRBJ2-5
D: .
size: few
V: TRBV15
DNA: TGTGCCACCGGGCACAGAGAACAAGAGACCCAGTACTTC
CDR3: CATGHREQETQYF

length: 16
J: TRBJ1-6
D: TRBD1
size: .
V: TRBV6-2/TRBV6-3
DNA: TGTGCCAGCAGCTACCCCTCGGGACAGAAGAATTCACCCCTCCACTTT
CDR3: CASSYPSGQKNSPLHF

length: 14
J: TRBJ2-5
D: .
size: many
V: TRBV5-5
DNA: TGTGCCAGCAGCTTGTGGCTCAGGGAGGAGACCCAGTACTTC
CDR3: CASSLWLREETQYF